These 29 T cell receptor beta chains were sequenced from one sample in a study of shared clonotypes between healthy human individuals. Naive-designated CD8 cells lacked CD45RO, were positively enriched for CCR7, and omitted terminally differentiated effector memory CD45RA+ cells. Data came from immunoSEQ multiplex PCR; TCRdb stores just in-frame clones and leaves some out. The sample carries about 680,000 clones, about 91% recorded once. The sequencing input was naive CD8+ T cells sorted from blood. The source of these receptors is a man between 25 and 39 years old in good health.

The chain employs TRBV27 and TRBJ2-3, with D tentatively TRBD1 (5 bases). The CDR3 has 16 residues. V was pared by 8 bases and J by 0 bases, with 18 bases between. The germline V gene encodes CDR1 MNHEY and CDR2 SMNVEV (reference sequence). Here the CDR3 reads CASGAPQVHSTDTQYF. The CDR3 DNA reads as TGTGCCAGCGGGGCCCCACAGGTACATAGCACAGATACGCAGTATTTT.

The chain couples TRBV11-2 to TRBJ1-3; D is unclear. Between the trimmed V and J ends, which lost 6 bases and 0 bases, there was a span of 12 bases. CDR3 length: 15 amino acids. Germline CDR1 reads SGHAT; CDR2 reads FQNNGV. Here the CDR3 reads CASSPVMGSGNTIYF. The CDR3 DNA reads as TGTGCCAGCAGTCCGGTGATGGGCTCTGGAAACACCATATATTTT.

Comments on this clone: Other DNA sequences in this specimen translate into the identical CDR3. This chain links TRBV5-1 with TRBJ2-3; D remains ambiguous. CDR1 and CDR2 from the germline V gene are SGHRS and YFSETQ. The CDR3 is 12 residues long. V was clipped by 4 bases and J by 6 bases, with 9 bases between them. CDR3 in amino acids: CASSPVADTQYF. DNA of the CDR3: TGCGCCAGCAGCCCGGTTGCTGATACGCAGTATTTT.

The J gene is TRBJ2-7, the V gene TRBV7-2; no definite D call. Germline loops: CDR1 SGHTA, CDR2 FQGNSA. The CDR3 consists of 13 residues. The V end lost 1 base, the J end lost 4 bases, and 8 bases lay between the germline ends. In DNA form, the CDR3 reads TGTGCCAGCAGCTTAGAGTTGGGGTACGAGCAGTACTTC. Its translation: CASSLELGYEQYF.

V gene TRBV7-2 combines with J gene TRBJ2-1; perhaps TRBD1 as D (6 bases). CDR1 SGHTA and CDR2 FQGNSA come from the germline V gene. V was trimmed by 5 bases and J by 12 bases, leaving 11 bases between them. There are 11 residues in the CDR3. The CDR3 DNA follows: TGTGCCAGCAGCCCAGGGGTGGGGCAGTTCTTC. It encodes CASSPGVGQFF.

The chain uses TRBV6-1 and TRBJ2-7; 7 bases are shared with TRBD1. The CDR3 totals 14 residues. J gave up 3 bases and V 6 bases, and 8 bases lay outside the gene matches. Germline V lookup: CDR1 MNHNS, CDR2 SASEGT. CDR3 sequence (DNA): TGTGCCAGCAGCGCGACAGGGACAATCTACGAGCAGTACTTC. This encodes CASSATGTIYEQYF.

CDR3 bases: TGTGCCAGCAGCTTAGTGTCGTTGTCGGCCGATGGCTACACCTTC. Its protein product is CASSLVSLSADGYTF. V is TRBV7-9 and J is TRBJ1-2; D remains ambiguous. Germline CDR1 reads SEHNR; CDR2 reads FQNEAQ (reference sequence). CDR3 length: 15 residues. The ends were cut back, 1 base at V and 6 bases at J, with 15 bases in the middle.

The chain is built from TRBV2 and TRBJ1-2, with 8 bases fitting TRBD1. V shed 1 base and J 2 bases; nucleotides not matched to a gene: 3. Germline V gives CDR1 SNHLY, CDR2 FYNNEI. CDR3 size: 15 residues. CDR3 loop: CASSEVRQGNYGYTF. The CDR3 DNA follows: TGTGCCAGCAGTGAAGTTCGACAGGGGAACTATGGCTACACCTTC. The full variable domain, its missing parts supplied by reference TRBV2 and TRBJ1-2, is EPEVTQTPSHQVTQMGQEVILRCVPISNHLYFYWYRQILGQKVEFLVSFYNNEISEKSEIFDDQFSVERPDGSNFTLKIRSTKLEDSAMYFCASSEVRQGNYGYTFGSGTRLTVV.

This rearrangement joins TRBV7-9 to TRBJ2-7; 7 bases line up with TRBD1. Germline V gives CDR1 SEHNR, CDR2 FQNEAQ (reference sequence). After removal of 5 bases from V and 4 bases from J, the junction contained 8 bases not matched to a gene. This CDR3 is built from 14 residues. CDR3 in DNA: TGTGCCAGCAGCACAGACAGGGCACGGTACGAGCAGTACTTC. The encoded protein is CASSTDRARYEQYF.

This rearrangement joins TRBV4-1 to TRBJ2-7; no clear D. The CDR3 is 14 amino acids. Germline-derived CDR1 and CDR2 are MGHRA and YSYEKL. Deletions cut 0 bases from V and 3 bases from J, with 9 bases between. The CDR3 here is CASSQEIYGYEQYF. CDR3 sequence (DNA): TGCGCCAGCAGCCAAGAAATCTATGGCTACGAGCAGTACTTC.

Note on this clone: Different DNA sequences within this sample yield the same CDR3. The chain has TRBV7-9 and TRBJ1-5; D unclear. The CDR3 runs to 13 residues. CDR1 is SEHNR and CDR2 is FQNEAQ in the germline V gene (reference sequence). Trimming removed 1 base from V and 3 bases from J, with 4 bases in between. The CDR3 nucleotides are TGTGCCAGCAGCTTAGGGGACAATCAGCCCCAGCATTTT. It is translated as CASSLGDNQPQHF.

The chain recombines TRBV30 with TRBJ1-1; D gene ambiguous. V lost 6 bases to trimming and J lost 6 bases, with 11 bases between them. The CDR3 is 11 residues long. Looked up from germline, CDR1 is GTSNPN and CDR2 is SVGIG (reference sequence). As DNA, the CDR3 is TGTGCCTGTGAGGGTGGCGCTGAAGCTTTCTTT. Protein: CACEGGAEAFF.

This sequence joins TRBV27 and TRBJ1-5; D is uncertain. The CDR3 is made up of 13 amino acids. Between the trimmed V and J ends, which lost 5 bases and 5 bases, there was a span of 10 bases. From germline, CDR1 is MNHEY and CDR2 SMNVEV (reference sequence). The CDR3 is CASSPWTDQPQHF. Here the CDR3 DNA reads TGTGCCAGCAGTCCCTGGACGGATCAGCCCCAGCATTTT.

The chain carries TRBV10-1 and TRBJ2-2; 8 bases are shared with TRBD1. CDR3 size: 13 residues. Trimming took 9 bases from V and 1 from J; bases not matched to a gene: 1. The germline V gene has CDR1 WNHNN and CDR2 SYGVQD (reference sequence). This chain's CDR3 is CASGQGNTGELFF. CDR3 nucleotide sequence: TGCGCCAGTGGACAGGGGAACACCGGGGAGCTGTTTTTT.

The rearrangement links TRBV4-1 to TRBJ2-3; D gene unclear. Germline V gives CDR1 MGHRA, CDR2 YSYEKL. This CDR3 is built from 15 residues. V dropped 0 bases and J dropped 4 bases, with 11 bases sitting between them. This chain's CDR3 is CASSQDPFRSDTQYF. CDR3 nucleotide sequence: TGCGCCAGCAGCCAAGATCCATTTCGCTCAGATACGCAGTATTTT.

V is TRBV29-1 and J is TRBJ2-1, with 12 bases identical to TRBD1. Germline V gives CDR1 SQVTM, CDR2 ANQGSEA. This CDR3 comprises 12 residues. V gave up 7 bases and J gave up 11 bases; unmatched junction bases: 6. DNA of the CDR3: TGCAGCGATGGGACAGGGGGCGAGAAGCAGTTCTTC. It is translated as CSDGTGGEKQFF.

J is TRBJ2-7 and V is TRBV6-1; TRBD2 aligns across 7 bases. Trimming removed 10 bases from V and 0 bases from J; junction bases left unmatched: 9. Germline V gene lookup returns CDR1 MNHNS and CDR2 SASEGT. The CDR3 loop spans 14 amino acids. Here the CDR3 DNA reads TGTGCCATCCTTGGACTAGATGGCTCCTACGAGCAGTACTTC. Protein sequence: CAILGLDGSYEQYF.

The chain recombines TRBV27 with TRBJ1-2; TRBD1 matches 9 bases. This CDR3 is 18 amino acids long. V lost 6 bases to trimming and J lost 4 bases; unmatched junction nucleotides: 18. Germline V gives CDR1 MNHEY, CDR2 SMNVEV (reference sequence). CDR3 nucleotides: TGTGCCAGCAGAAAAACACCGGGACAGGGTTCTCTTGGCTATGGCTACACCTTC. Translated, it gives CASRKTPGQGSLGYGYTF.

The chain uses TRBV14 and TRBJ1-5; possibly TRBD1 for D (5 bases). Germline CDR1 and CDR2: SGHDN and FVKESK. The V and J ends lost 3 bases and 3 bases respectively, with 6 bases between them. The CDR3 has 13 amino acids. CDR3 protein: CASSQGVNQPQHF. The CDR3, as DNA: TGTGCCAGCAGCCAGGGGGTCAATCAGCCCCAGCATTTT.

The chain is built from TRBV5-8 and TRBJ2-7; D remains unclear. The CDR3 has 13 amino acids. Germline CDR1 SGHTS, CDR2 YDEGEE. Trimming took off 0 bases at V and 1 base at J, with 5 bases between the two ends. The CDR3 spells CASSLDGSYEQYF. Written as DNA, the CDR3 is TGTGCCAGCAGCTTGGACGGTTCCTACGAGCAGTACTTC.

The chain is built from TRBV19 and TRBJ2-7; D is possibly TRBD1 (5 bases). The CDR3 is 15 amino acids. V was clipped by 5 bases and J by 1 base, with 15 bases between them. Germline V lookup: CDR1 LNHDA, CDR2 SQIVND (reference sequence). For the CDR3, the DNA is TGTGCCAGTAGTTTGGGGCCAGGCCCTTCCTACGAGCAGTACTTC. It yields the protein CASSLGPGPSYEQYF.

This chain's CDR3 is CASRPLSPPDQPQHF. In nucleotides, the CDR3 is TGTGCCAGCAGGCCCCTCAGTCCCCCGGATCAGCCCCAGCATTTT. The chain carries TRBV27 and TRBJ1-5; the D is unclear. With 6 bases removed from V and 5 bases from J, the gap between germline ends came to 17 bases. Germline lookup yields CDR1 MNHEY and CDR2 SMNVEV (reference sequence). The CDR3 runs 15 residues.

This chain links TRBV27 with TRBJ2-2; possibly TRBD1 for D (6 bases). Germline V gives CDR1 MNHEY, CDR2 SMNVEV (reference sequence). The CDR3 spans 17 residues. V lost 2 bases and J lost 4, with 17 bases in between. As DNA, the CDR3 is TGTGCCAGCAGTTTAGGGCAGGGGAGTGCAATCACCGGGGAGCTGTTTTTT. It codes for CASSLGQGSAITGELFF.

For this clone: Other DNA sequences in this sample translate to the same CDR3. The CDR3 reads CASSLGNEQFF. CDR3 nucleotide sequence: TGTGCCAGCAGCTTAGGTAATGAGCAGTTCTTC. The chain combines TRBV5-6 with TRBJ2-1, with D hard to call. The CDR3 has 11 residues. Germline V lookup: CDR1 SGHDT, CDR2 YYEEEE. V was shortened by 2 bases and J by 7 bases, with 4 bases between the two germline ends.

There are a few counts of this clone. The CDR3 DNA sequence: TGCGCCAGCAGCCTCCAGGGGCACCAACTACTAGAACTGTTTTTT. Its translation is CASSLQGHQLLELFF. J is TRBJ1-4 and V is TRBV4-1; tentatively, D is TRBD1 (6 bases). CDR1 is MGHRA, CDR2 YSYEKL, per germline. The CDR3 loop spans 15 amino acids. V gave up 4 bases and J gave up 12 bases, with 21 bases separating them.

The V gene is TRBV27, the J gene TRBJ2-1, with 15 bases that match TRBD2. The ends lost 0 bases at V and 7 bases at J; junction bases unmatched: 4. The CDR3 runs to 17 residues. Per germline, CDR1 MNHEY and CDR2 SMNVEV (reference sequence). This CDR3 reads CASSLSGLAGGRNEQFF. In DNA form, the CDR3 reads TGTGCCAGCAGTTTATCCGGACTAGCGGGAGGGAGGAATGAGCAGTTCTTC.

The chain is built from TRBV27 and TRBJ1-2; 9 bases line up with TRBD1. Trimming removed 5 bases from V and 3 bases from J; junction bases left unmatched: 4. Germline V lookup: CDR1 MNHEY, CDR2 SMNVEV (reference sequence). This CDR3 comprises 14 residues. CDR3 DNA: TGTGCCAGCAGTCCACGGGACAGGGACTATGGCTACACCTTC. Protein product: CASSPRDRDYGYTF.

The V call is TRBV7-9, the J call TRBJ1-2, with 10 bases fitting TRBD1. The CDR3 is 15 residues long. Germline V gene lookup returns CDR1 SEHNR and CDR2 FQNEAQ (reference sequence). V was clipped by 7 bases and J by 3 bases; unmatched bases: 8. The CDR3 protein is CASTSRGTGDYGYTF. The CDR3 bases are TGTGCCAGCACCTCCCGCGGGACAGGGGACTATGGCTACACCTTC.

The chain combines TRBV9 with TRBJ2-3; tentatively, D is TRBD2 (6 bases). Germline V CDR1 and CDR2: SGDLS, YYNGEE. V shed 5 bases and J shed 0 bases, with 13 bases lying between them. CDR3 size: 15 residues. CDR3 region: CASSAAGSSTDTQYF. The CDR3 bases are TGTGCCAGCAGTGCAGCGGGCTCTAGCACAGATACGCAGTATTTT.